Below are 18 T cell receptor beta chains sequenced from a single sample in a study of blood T cell repertoires in COVID-19. Measured with immunoSEQ multiplex PCR; TCRdb has only the in-frame clones, and not every one. Here the sample spans 120,000 or so clones, more than 90% being singletons. The source material was peripheral blood. These receptors were taken from a man in his 60s with COVID-19, enrolled during active disease.

This clone has only a few counts. The rearrangement links TRBV11-3 to TRBJ2-2; D unresolved. There are 14 residues in the CDR3. Trimming took off 4 bases at V and 6 bases at J, with 12 bases between the two ends. Germline loops: CDR1 SGHNT, CDR2 YENEEA. CDR3 in DNA: TGTGCCAGCAGCTCTTCTGTAGAGGCCGGGGAGCTGTTTTTT. It codes for CASSSSVEAGELFF.

Only one count was recorded for this clone. This chain links TRBV18 with TRBJ2-3, with D maybe TRBD1 (5 bases). V shed 0 bases and J shed 1 base, with 8 bases lying between them. Germline CDR1 and CDR2: KGHSH and LQKENI. CDR3 length equals 15 residues. CDR3 in DNA: TGTGCCAGCTCACCACCGTTGACAGGCACAGATACGCAGTATTTT. Translation gives CASSPPLTGTDTQYF.

The J gene is TRBJ1-4, the V gene TRBV2; 9 bases fit TRBD1. Germline V CDR1 and CDR2: SNHLY, FYNNEI. The V and J ends lost 6 bases and 0 bases, in that order; junction bases with no gene match: 8. The length of the CDR3 is 17 residues. This chain's CDR3 is CASRSGQGRATNEKLFF. The DNA of the CDR3 is TGTGCCAGCAGATCGGGACAGGGCAGAGCAACTAATGAAAAACTGTTTTTT.

The chain links TRBV6-1 to TRBJ2-1; 9 positions agree with TRBD2. Looked up from germline, CDR1 is MNHNS and CDR2 is SASEGT. CDR3 length equals 17 residues. The junction had 5 bases not matched to a gene; V was cut back by 1 base and J by 1 base. As DNA, the CDR3 is TGTGCCAGCAGTGAAGACCGCGGGAGGGGGTCCTACAATGAGCAGTTCTTC. It codes for CASSEDRGRGSYNEQFF.

As DNA, the CDR3 is TGTGCCAGCAGTGAACGACAGTACTATGGCTACACCTTC. This sequence encodes CASSERQYYGYTF. The V and J genes are TRBV2 and TRBJ1-2; possible D gene TRBD1, 5 bases. The CDR3 has 13 residues. Trimming shortened V by 2 bases and J by 3 bases, and 7 bases separated the two germline ends. Germline CDR1 and CDR2: SNHLY and FYNNEI.

The chain combines TRBV5-4 with TRBJ2-7; 10 bases agree with TRBD2. The CDR3 consists of 16 residues. Trimming at V came to 5 bases and at J to 3 bases, leaving 11 bases not matched to a gene. Germline CDR1 is SGHNT and CDR2 is YYREEE (reference sequence). This CDR3 reads CASSPGSSGRFYEQYF. The CDR3 nucleotides are TGTGCCAGCAGTCCAGGGAGTAGCGGGAGGTTCTACGAGCAGTACTTC.

This chain links TRBV5-5 with TRBJ2-5, with 8 bases that match TRBD1. The germline CDR1 and CDR2 sequences are SGHKS and YYEKEE (reference sequence). Losses at the gene ends were 2 bases for V and 3 bases for J; bases not matched to a gene: 3. The CDR3 runs 14 residues. CDR3 coding DNA: TGTGCCAGCAGCTTTTGGGACAGGAAAGAGACCCAGTACTTC. Translating it yields CASSFWDRKETQYF. Variable domain in full (rest from reference TRBV5-5 and TRBJ2-5): DAGVTQSPTHLIKTRGQQVTLRCSPISGHKSVSWYQQVLGQGPQFIFQYYEKEERGRGNFPDRFSARQFPNYSSELNVNALLLGDSALYLCASSFWDRKETQYFGPGTRLLVL.

V usage is TRBV12-3 or TRBV12-4 and J usage is TRBJ1-2, with D perhaps TRBD1 (5 bases). This CDR3 has 13 residues. V was trimmed by 6 bases and J by 1 base, leaving 9 bases between them. The CDR3 is CASSADSNYGYTF. CDR3 coding DNA: TGTGCCAGCAGCGCTGACAGTAACTATGGCTACACCTTC.

This rearrangement joins TRBV7-6 to TRBJ2-5; a weak D match, TRBD2 (6 bases). Germline V gene data show CDR1 as SGHVS and CDR2 as FNYEAQ. The CDR3 is 15 residues long. The V end lost 0 bases, the J end lost 2 bases, and 10 bases lay between the germline ends. The chain's CDR3 is CASSLAPGRQETQYF. The CDR3 nucleotides read TGTGCCAGCAGCTTAGCTCCGGGGAGGCAAGAGACCCAGTACTTC.

This clone was detected only once. The chain is built from TRBV19 and TRBJ1-4, with D perhaps matching TRBD1 (6 bases). Between the trimmed V and J ends, which lost 8 bases and 5 bases, there was a span of 9 bases. CDR3 length: 12 amino acids. CDR1 and CDR2 (germline): LNHDA, SQIVND (reference sequence). Here the CDR3 reads CASADSNEKLFF. The CDR3 nucleotides are TGTGCCAGTGCGGACAGCAATGAAAAACTGTTTTTT. The whole variable domain, filled in from reference TRBV19 and TRBJ1-4, reads DGGITQSPKYLFRKEGQNVTLSCEQNLNHDAMYWYRQDPGQGLRLIYYSQIVNDFQKGDIAEGYSVSREKKESFPLTVTSAQKNPTAFYLCASADSNEKLFFGSGTQLSVL.

The chain is built from TRBV4-3 and TRBJ2-1, with 11 bases identical to TRBD2. V shed 0 bases and J 3 bases; nucleotides not matched to a gene: 10. CDR3 size: 19 residues. Looked up from germline, CDR1 is LGHNA and CDR2 is YSLEER. In nucleotides, the CDR3 is TGCGCCAGCAGCCAAGAAATGATCGGGACTAGCGGACTCTACAATGAGCAGTTCTTC. It encodes CASSQEMIGTSGLYNEQFF.

J is TRBJ2-1 and V is TRBV28; D remains unclear. With 5 bases removed from V and 3 bases from J, the gap between germline ends came to 5 bases. This CDR3 has 12 residues. The V gene's germline CDR1 is MDHEN and CDR2 SYDVKM. DNA for the CDR3: TGTGCCAGCAGTGCTAGCTACAATGAGCAGTTCTTC. Translating gives CASSASYNEQFF.

The chain recombines TRBV7-9 with TRBJ1-5; unclear D gene. The V gene's germline CDR1 is SEHNR and CDR2 FQNEAQ (reference sequence). This CDR3 comprises 13 residues. Trimming left V 1 base short and J 5 bases short, with 6 bases between. The CDR3 DNA sequence: TGTGCCAGCAGCTTAGGTTTAGATCAGCCCCAGCATTTT. This gives the protein CASSLGLDQPQHF.

A single count supports this clone. The chain has TRBV14 and TRBJ1-3; D is uncertain. The germline gives CDR1 SGHDN, CDR2 FVKESK. Trimming removed 6 bases at V and 0 bases at J, with 12 bases between. The CDR3 loop spans 15 amino acids. The CDR3 region is CASSREGFSGNTIYF. CDR3 coding DNA: TGTGCCAGCAGTCGAGAGGGTTTCTCTGGAAACACCATATATTTT.

The chain links TRBV19 to TRBJ2-5; TRBD2 aligns across 8 bases. From germline, CDR1 is LNHDA and CDR2 SQIVND (reference sequence). J was trimmed by 2 bases and V by 7 bases; bases with no gene match: 3. This CDR3 has 13 residues. In nucleotides, the CDR3 is TGTGCCAGTACCCCTAGCGGGCAAGAGACCCAGTACTTC. Translating it yields CASTPSGQETQYF.

The chain carries TRBV7-9 and TRBJ2-3, with D hard to call. Germline CDR1 reads SEHNR; CDR2 reads FQNEAQ (reference sequence). V shed 0 bases and J shed 1 base, with 8 bases lying between them. The CDR3 totals 15 residues. CDR3 sequence (DNA): TGTGCCAGCAGCTTAGCGTCCACTGGCACAGATACGCAGTATTTT. This encodes CASSLASTGTDTQYF.

The chain uses TRBV27 and TRBJ1-2; D may be TRBD1 (5 bases). The CDR3 loop spans 15 amino acids. Per germline, CDR1 MNHEY and CDR2 SMNVEV (reference sequence). Trimming took 5 bases from V and 10 from J, leaving 23 bases between them. The CDR3 coding sequence is TGTGCCAGCAGTCCCAAGCCGGGACTCCCTCTAAACTACACCTTC. As protein: CASSPKPGLPLNYTF.

The chain joins TRBV5-1 to TRBJ2-2; TRBD1 matches at 8 bases. Germline V gene data show CDR1 as SGHRS and CDR2 as YFSETQ. This CDR3 has 14 amino acids. V was pared by 3 bases and J by 7 bases, with 5 bases of the junction left unmatched. The CDR3 bases are TGCGCCAGCAGCTGGGGGACAGGAATCGGGGAGCTGTTTTTT. Its translation is CASSWGTGIGELFF.